Listed here are 22 T cell receptor beta chains from one sample, sequenced in a study of T cell changes during pregnancy in multiple sclerosis. The repertoire was sequenced with immunoSEQ multiplex PCR; TCRdb's copy has only in-frame clones and lacks some. The sample has 40,000 to 60,000 clones; roughly 92% are singletons. Source: CD4+ T cells from peripheral blood mononuclear cells, taken in the third trimester of pregnancy. The origin of the receptors is a female donor with multiple sclerosis, enrolled in a pregnancy study.

This chain connects TRBV7-8 to TRBJ1-3, with 9 bases fitting TRBD1. V lost 4 bases, J lost 2 bases, and 9 bases stayed unmatched. Germline values: CDR1 SGHVS, CDR2 FQNEAQ. This CDR3 contains 17 residues. The CDR3, as DNA: TGTGCCAGCAGCTCGAGAGGGGGACAGGGACCTGGAAACACCATATATTTT. Its translation: CASSSRGGQGPGNTIYF.

This chain joins TRBV6-5 and TRBJ2-2; D perhaps matches TRBD2 (6 bases). V was trimmed by 7 bases and J by 7 bases, leaving 13 bases between them. CDR3 size: 13 residues. The germline CDR1 and CDR2 sequences are MNHEY and SVGAGI. CDR3: CASTPGGVGELFF. The CDR3 DNA is TGTGCCAGCACCCCCGGGGGAGTCGGGGAGCTGTTTTTT.

V usage is TRBV10-3 and J usage is TRBJ1-2; D gene uncertain. Germline V lookup: CDR1 ENHRY, CDR2 SYGVKD. V was trimmed by 0 bases and J by 3 bases, leaving 5 bases between them. This CDR3 spans 13 amino acids. CDR3 amino acids: CAISESGDYGYTF. Here the CDR3 DNA reads TGTGCCATCAGTGAGTCAGGAGACTATGGCTACACCTTC.

The chain combines TRBV7-9 with TRBJ2-1, with a possible D match to TRBD2 (5 bases). The germline gives CDR1 SEHNR, CDR2 FQNEAQ (reference sequence). The V end lost 1 base, the J end lost 5 bases, and 12 bases lay between the germline ends. The CDR3 spans 15 residues. In nucleotides, the CDR3 is TGTGCCAGCAGCTTAGTTGGACTCCCGAACAATGAGCAGTTCTTC. Its protein is CASSLVGLPNNEQFF. The full variable domain, in which reference TRBV7-9 and TRBJ2-1 provide the parts outside the CDR3, is DTGVSQNPRHKITKRGQNVTFRCDPISEHNRLYWYRQTLGQGPEFLTYFQNEAQLEKSRLLSDRFSAERPKGSFSTLEIQRTEQGDSAMYLCASSLVGLPNNEQFFGPGTRLTVL.

The CDR3 loop reads CSVSQGSYNEQFF. In DNA form, the CDR3 reads TGCAGCGTTTCCCAGGGCTCCTACAATGAGCAGTTCTTC. This sequence joins TRBV29-1 and TRBJ2-1, with a possible D match to TRBD1 (5 bases). Germline V gene sequence: CDR1 SQVTM, CDR2 ANQGSEA. The V gene lost 5 bases and the J gene lost 0 bases, with 8 bases spanning the gap. The length of the CDR3 is 13 residues.

This chain joins TRBV28 and TRBJ2-2, with 12 nucleotides matching TRBD2. From germline, CDR1 is MDHEN and CDR2 SYDVKM. J was trimmed by 2 bases and V by 4 bases; bases with no gene match: 8. The CDR3 is 18 residues long. The CDR3 region is CASSSTQGLAGNTGELFF. As DNA, the CDR3 is TGTGCCAGCAGTTCAACACAGGGACTAGCGGGTAACACCGGGGAGCTGTTTTTT. The entire variable domain, with the rest obtained from reference TRBV28 and TRBJ2-2, is as follows: DVKVTQSSRYLVKRTGEKVFLECVQDMDHENMFWYRQDPGLGLRLIYFSYDVKMKEKGDIPEGYSVSREKKERFSLILESASTNQTSMYLCASSSTQGLAGNTGELFFGEGSRLTVL.

The rearrangement uses TRBV20-1 and TRBJ2-1, with 7 nucleotides matching TRBD2. V was clipped by 6 bases and J by 11 bases; unmatched bases: 7. This CDR3 region has 11 residues. CDR1 DFQATT and CDR2 SNEGSKA come from the germline V gene (reference sequence). The CDR3 protein is CSAPTSSQQFF. Here the CDR3 DNA reads TGCAGTGCCCCGACTAGCTCACAGCAGTTCTTC.

This chain links TRBV4-1 with TRBJ2-3; TRBD1 is a possible D gene (5 bases). Trimming pared 2 bases from V and 2 bases from J, leaving 20 bases between. The CDR3 is 18 amino acids. CDR1 and CDR2 (germline): MGHRA, YSYEKL. The DNA of the CDR3 is TGCGCCAGCAGCCAATTCCCCCCGACAGCGTCCATCACAGATACGCAGTATTTT. Translation gives CASSQFPPTASITDTQYF.

The CDR3 DNA follows: TGTGCCAGCAGCCCCGCCGGAGGACAGCGGAATGAAAAACTGTTTTTT. Translating it yields CASSPAGGQRNEKLFF. This chain links TRBV11-2 with TRBJ1-4; tentatively, D is TRBD1 (6 bases). Germline assignment: CDR1 SGHAT and CDR2 FQNNGV. This CDR3 spans 16 amino acids. V was trimmed by 5 bases and J by 5 bases, leaving 18 bases between them.

J is TRBJ2-1 and V is TRBV10-3; the match to TRBD2 covers 9 bases. CDR1 and CDR2 (germline): ENHRY, SYGVKD. The trim removed 3 bases at V and 3 bases at J, leaving 3 bases unmatched. The CDR3 has 15 amino acids. As DNA, the CDR3 is TGTGCCATCAGTGAACCAGCGGGAGGCTACAATGAGCAGTTCTTC. Its translation: CAISEPAGGYNEQFF.

This chain joins TRBV10-2 and TRBJ1-2, with 10 bases that match TRBD1. V lost 7 bases, J lost 8 bases, and 13 bases stayed unmatched. The germline gives CDR1 WSHSY, CDR2 SAAADI. The CDR3 consists of 15 residues. CDR3 loop: CASTWGDRGFGGYTF. The CDR3, as DNA: TGCGCCAGCACCTGGGGGGACAGGGGATTCGGCGGCTACACCTTC.

This rearrangement joins TRBV18 to TRBJ1-2; weak D call: TRBD1 (5 bases). In germline, CDR1 is KGHSH, CDR2 LQKENI. The V end was cut by 2 bases, the J end by 6 bases, with 16 bases between. The CDR3 sequence is 15 residues long. The DNA of the CDR3 is TGTGCCAGCTCACCAGGGGATATTAAGGGGCATGGCTACACCTTC. As protein: CASSPGDIKGHGYTF.

V gene TRBV6-1 combines with J gene TRBJ2-2; 12 bases are shared with TRBD1. The CDR3 has 18 amino acids. Germline CDR1 MNHNS, CDR2 SASEGT. Trimming removed 4 bases from V and 6 bases from J; junction bases left unmatched: 12. The CDR3 is CASSAPGQGALLAGELFF. CDR3 coding DNA: TGTGCCAGCAGTGCTCCGGGACAGGGGGCCCTACTGGCCGGGGAGCTGTTTTTT.

J is TRBJ2-2 and V is TRBV14; tentative D call: TRBD2 (5 bases). CDR1 is SGHDN and CDR2 is FVKESK in the germline V gene. This CDR3 has 12 residues. V lost 4 bases and J lost 6, with 6 bases in between. CDR3 DNA: TGTGCCAGCAGCCGAGGGCCCGGGGAGCTGTTTTTT. This encodes CASSRGPGELFF.

The rearrangement joins TRBV25-1 to TRBJ1-5; possible D gene TRBD1, 6 bases. CDR1 is MGHDK and CDR2 is SYGVNS in the germline V gene. Trimming pared 5 bases from V and 0 bases from J, leaving 11 bases between. The CDR3 runs 15 residues. CDR3 in DNA: TGTGCCAGCAGTCCTCAGGGGATTAGCAATCAGCCCCAGCATTTT. Its translation is CASSPQGISNQPQHF. The whole variable domain, remainder taken from reference TRBV25-1 and TRBJ1-5, is EADIYQTPRYLVIGTGKKITLECSQTMGHDKMYWYQQDPGMELHLIHYSYGVNSTEKGDLSSESTVSRIRTEHFPLTLESARPSHTSQYLCASSPQGISNQPQHFGDGTRLSIL.

The chain combines TRBV6-1 with TRBJ1-5, with D tentatively TRBD1 (6 bases). This CDR3 region has 14 residues. V gave up 3 bases and J gave up 3 bases, with 9 bases separating them. In germline, CDR1 is MNHNS, CDR2 SASEGT. The CDR3 sequence is CASSDWGPNQPQHF. For the CDR3, the DNA is TGTGCCAGCAGTGATTGGGGGCCCAATCAGCCCCAGCATTTT.

The J gene is TRBJ1-5, the V gene TRBV16, with 7 bases fitting TRBD1. Germline V gene data show CDR1 as KGHSY and CDR2 as FQNENV. CDR3 length equals 14 residues. V trimming: 5 bases; J trimming: 2 bases; junction bases outside the gene matches: 3. The CDR3 coding sequence is TGTGCCAGCAGCTTCGGACAGGGCAATCAGCCCCAGCATTTT. The encoded protein is CASSFGQGNQPQHF.

The chain has TRBV19 and TRBJ1-5; possibly TRBD1 for D (5 bases). CDR3 length: 13 amino acids. V was pared by 6 bases and J by 4 bases, with 10 bases between. Germline lookup yields CDR1 LNHDA and CDR2 SQIVND (reference sequence). CDR3 DNA: TGTGCCAGTAGGGTAGACAGAAATCAGCCCCAGCATTTT. Translation gives CASRVDRNQPQHF.

The chain recombines TRBV19 with TRBJ2-6; maybe TRBD2 (6 bases). Trimming removed 6 bases at V and 1 base at J, with 10 bases between. Germline values: CDR1 LNHDA, CDR2 SQIVND (reference sequence). CDR3 size: 15 residues. The CDR3: CASRVGGSGANVLTF. CDR3 DNA sequence: TGTGCCAGTAGAGTGGGGGGTTCTGGGGCCAACGTCCTGACTTTC.

This chain connects TRBV5-1 to TRBJ1-2; no definite D call. Germline lookup yields CDR1 SGHRS and CDR2 YFSETQ. The CDR3 loop spans 13 amino acids. Trimming stripped 4 bases from V and 6 bases from J, with 13 bases between. The CDR3 here is CASSPTSADGYTF. The CDR3 coding sequence is TGCGCCAGCAGCCCAACTTCAGCGGATGGCTACACCTTC.

This chain connects TRBV7-9 to TRBJ2-7, with TRBD1 as a possible D gene (5 bases). The length of the CDR3 is 13 residues. Germline CDR1 and CDR2: SEHNR and FQNEAQ (reference sequence). The V and J ends lost 4 bases and 4 bases respectively, with 11 bases between them. CDR3 coding DNA: TGTGCCAGCAGCTCTTCAGGGTTTTACGAGCAGTACTTC. Its protein product is CASSSSGFYEQYF.

This chain uses TRBV9 with TRBJ2-5, with 10 bases aligning to TRBD2. Trimming at V came to 4 bases and at J to 4 bases, leaving 13 bases not matched to a gene. Looked up from germline, CDR1 is SGDLS and CDR2 is YYNGEE. This CDR3 spans 17 amino acids. CDR3 region: CASSRGSSGRVGETQYF. The CDR3 coding sequence is TGTGCCAGCAGCCGAGGTTCTAGCGGGAGAGTGGGAGAGACCCAGTACTTC.